This entry features one TCR beta chain sequence. Its antigen is as yet unknown. This specimen comes from a study of OX40 agonist ivuxolimab in advanced cancers. As for the study in general: Of the participants, about 40% had some prior anti-PD-1, anti-PD-L1 or anti-CTLA-4 therapy, which was allowed. General observations from the study: Expanded clones were, on average, more numerous in CD8+ T cells than in CD4+.

Trimming cost V 0 bases and J 3 bases, with 6 bases left between them. The CDR3 runs 13 residues. Germline CDR1 and CDR2: SGHRS and YFSETQ. The method was immunoSEQ multiplex PCR; TCRdb's version includes in-frame clones alone and lacks a portion of them. The sample contains about 38,000 clones, more than 75% of which appear only once. The J gene is TRBJ1-2, the V gene TRBV5-1; D uncertain. This clonotype was obtained from an adult with an advanced solid tumor such as melanoma, head and neck, liver or kidney cancer. Material: CD4+ or CD8+ T cells sorted from blood, obtained in a trial of the OX40 agonist ivuxolimab. Here the CDR3 DNA reads TGCGCCAGCAGCTTGGACTTGGACTATGGCTACACCTTC. Encoded protein: CASSLDLDYGYTF.